Sequencing of this TCR beta chain was carried out in a study of blood T cell repertoires in COVID-19 (dated by TCRdb to about 2020). In terms of the full investigation: Collaborator samples came from the United States, Italy and Spain and covered acute and convalescent phases of COVID-19. The material from the prospective study consisted of cDNA or gDNA derived from T cells, B-cell-depleted T cells, or PBMCs. Subjects who had been exposed to COVID-19, were actively infected with it, or had recovered from it provided the deeply sampled blood TCRbeta repertoires that made up the dataset. The repertoires were made available in a free public database intended to serve as a resource for research on the immune response to SARS-CoV-2. Samples came from the ongoing ImmuneRACE study (first 160 participants) plus 1,254 subjects from 6 global collaborators. A de-identified subject ID, COVID-19 status, age in years and sex were almost always included in the sample metadata. Where available, HLA class I and class II types were taken from metadata supplied by the sample provider and were not determined by assay-based typing. Broad study findings and their caveats: Clinical and demographic metadata were provided uncurated, with the amount varying by source and participant.

At one collaborating source in Seattle, patients were enrolled during active infection and were followed longitudinally through the course of disease. Collaborating institutions collected whole blood in K2EDTA tubes following their own protocols. Collaborator samples were shipped for TCRbeta analysis as frozen whole blood, isolated PBMCs, or DNA extracted from either sample type. Turning to this clone: Its antigen remains unidentified. Within one base of it there is no much larger clone, and no base qualities were kept.

Clipping removes 2 bases from V and 8 bases from J, with 12 as the unmatched junction base count. Including cysteine and phenylalanine, the CDR3 has 16 amino acids. Just CDR3 DNA is preserved here, 48 bases in frame from base 1. Via the germline V gene, CDR1 is MRHNA and CDR2 SNTAGT. The immunoSEQ Assay, a bias-controlled multiplex PCR, was used to amplify TCRbeta CDR3 regions from genomic DNA. Concerning the study's data processing: The number of nucleated cells in each sample was estimated by amplification of reference gene primers within the assay. To quantify the absolute abundance of each unique TCRbeta CDR3 rearrangement, sequence reads were collapsed and filtered. For each sample, productive Simpson clonality was calculated as the square root of Simpson's diversity index across productive rearrangements. Held by TCRdb, this immuneACCESS table contains in-frame sequences only and omits some clones. Under half of the omission traces to an unresolved V gene where checked; the cause of the rest is unknown. That table supplies the V and J calls and clone size; D and trimming were determined from the DNA. In this sample the table shows hundreds of thousands of clones, about 90% of which occur a single time. Roughly 0.87% of the sample belongs to the ten largest clones.

Sequencing was carried out using peripheral blood. The chain uses TRBV6-4 and TRBJ2-1, and 7 junction bases match TRBD2. The source is a young man with COVID-19, enrolled during active disease. CDR3 sequence: CASSDRPSGDGHEQFF. The nucleotide sequence is TGTGCCAGCAGTGACCGACCTAGCGGAGACGGTCATGAGCAGTTCTTC.